Here is one TCR beta chain with its context. Germline V gene data show CDR1 as LGHNT and CDR2 as FRNRAP. The CDR3 has 17 residues. This entry belongs to a study of T cells in localized non-small cell lung cancer. The data were produced by immunoSEQ multiplex PCR, yet TCRdb's version contains in-frame clones alone and is incomplete. The data contain 4,500 to 6,000 clones, 25% to 40% of them singletons. The chain combines TRBV12-5 with TRBJ1-1; D may be TRBD1 (5 bases). The TCR sequence derives from a woman aged 35 to 75 with stage II squamous cell lung carcinoma. The source was lung tumor tissue, collected before any cancer treatment. The CDR3 spells CASGEPGRTLRNTEAFF. CDR3 DNA sequence: TGTGCCAGCGGGGAACCGGGACGTACATTGAGGAACACTGAAGCTTTCTTT. Supplemented by reference TRBV12-5 and TRBJ1-1, the full variable domain reads DARVTQTPRHKVTEMGQEVTMRCQPILGHNTVFWYRQTMMQGLELLAYFRNRAPLDDSGMPKDRFSAEMPDATLATLKIQPSEPRDSAVYFCASGEPGRTLRNTEAFFGQGTRLTVV.